The source of this T cell receptor (beta chain) is a study of cytomegalovirus exposure and HLA in healthy donors. Study-level points and caveats: Reports indicate that TCR beta sequences accurately predicted the HLA-A and HLA-B alleles of most subjects. HLA alleles showed associations with around 15,000 TCR beta sequences in a later analysis, at a 0.05 false discovery rate. The study labeled 150 to 200 TCR beta chains cytomegalovirus-associated.

CDR1 SGHRS and CDR2 YFSETQ come from the germline V gene. Trimming shortened V by 4 bases and J by 5 bases, and 8 bases separated the two germline ends. CDR3 length equals 12 residues. Concerning this clone itself: Its antigen remains unknown.

At sampling all donors were nominally healthy, likely with unrecorded immune exposures. The PCR had 60 Vbeta and 13 Jbeta primers. Clones were sequenced by immunoSEQ multiplex PCR, and TCRdb holds only the in-frame ones, with some missing. Among about 160,000 clones listed, about 72% were seen once. Sequencing was carried out using PBMCs. The chain combines TRBV5-1 with TRBJ2-3; D unclear. The sequence came from a man between 60 and 75 years old in good health and CMV-seronegative. The CDR3 loop reads CASSLLGDTQYF. The CDR3, as DNA: TGCGCCAGCAGCCTTCTCGGAGATACGCAGTATTTT.